Below are 5 T cell receptor beta chains sequenced from a single sample in a study of T-cell reconstitution after alpha-beta-depleted transplantation in children. TCRbeta library preparation incorporated unique molecular identifiers. From the PCR reads, TCRdb called clonotypes with MiXCR, one entry per CDR3 protein. The table includes about 900,000 distinct CDR3 sequences, around 30% detected once. This sample comprised PBMCs, mostly from graft donor cells, obtained 360 days after TCRalphabeta/CD19-depleted stem cell transplant. These TCRs come from a boy under three years old who had a stem cell transplant for SCID, so the T cells may come from the graft donor.

The gene calls are TRBV5-1 and TRBJ1-1, with a possible D match to TRBD1 (5 bases). Germline CDR1 reads SGHRS; CDR2 reads YFSETQ. The germline V and J ends were trimmed by 5 bases and 0 bases, with 23 bases remaining between them. CDR3 length equals 18 residues. Here the CDR3 reads CASRIEGREKRMNTEAFF. The CDR3 nucleotides read TGCGCCAGCAGGATAGAGGGCAGGGAAAAGAGAATGAACACTGAAGCTTTCTTT.

This clonotype was observed many times. This sequence joins TRBV4-1 and TRBJ2-1; D tentatively reads TRBD1 or TRBD2 (5 bases each). This CDR3 has 19 amino acids. Deletions cut 0 bases from V and 5 bases from J, with 23 bases between. CDR1 and CDR2 (germline): MGHRA, YSYEKL. For the CDR3, the DNA is TGCGCCAGCAGCCAAGATATCGGGGAGAGGGGTAGACGAAACAATGAGCAGTTCTTC. Protein: CASSQDIGERGRRNNEQFF.

The rearrangement uses TRBV10-3 and TRBJ2-5, with 9 bases matching TRBD1. This CDR3 has 12 amino acids. Germline CDR1 is ENHRY and CDR2 is SYGVKD. V gave up 10 bases and J gave up 4 bases; unmatched junction bases: 4. CDR3 bases: TGTGCCACCCACAGGGGGCGAGAGACCCAGTACTTC. This translates into CATHRGRETQYF.

The chain uses TRBV4-1 and TRBJ1-6; the D is unclear. The V gene lost 9 bases and the J gene lost 7 bases, with 4 bases spanning the gap. This CDR3 is 10 amino acids long. From germline, CDR1 is MGHRA and CDR2 YSYEKL. CDR3 nucleotides: TGCGCCAGGGGGAATTCACCCCTCCACTTT. Translating it yields CARGNSPLHF.

This chain joins TRBV15 and TRBJ2-5; D is perhaps TRBD1 (6 bases). CDR3 size: 15 residues. V was pared by 9 bases and J by 1 base, with 18 bases between. The germline V gene encodes CDR1 LNHNV and CDR2 YYDKDF (reference sequence). CDR3 nucleotide sequence: TGTGCCACAACCCTGGGGGCAGGCCTCCAAGAGACCCAGTACTTC. As protein: CATTLGAGLQETQYF.